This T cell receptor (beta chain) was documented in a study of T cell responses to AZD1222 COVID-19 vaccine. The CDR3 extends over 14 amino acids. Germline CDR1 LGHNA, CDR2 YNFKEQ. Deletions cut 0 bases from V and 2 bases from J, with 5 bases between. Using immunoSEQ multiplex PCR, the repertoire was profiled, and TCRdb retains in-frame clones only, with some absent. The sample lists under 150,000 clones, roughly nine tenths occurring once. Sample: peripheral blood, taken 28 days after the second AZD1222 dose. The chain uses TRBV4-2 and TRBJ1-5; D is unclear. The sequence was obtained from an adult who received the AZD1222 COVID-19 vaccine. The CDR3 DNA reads TGTGCCAGCAGCCAAGACGAGGGCAATCAGCCCCAGCATTTT. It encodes CASSQDEGNQPQHF.